One and the same sample provided the 32 T cell receptor beta chains below, sequenced in a study of cytomegalovirus exposure and HLA in healthy donors. Both 60 Vbeta primers and 13 Jbeta primers went into the PCR. Clones were sequenced by immunoSEQ multiplex PCR, and TCRdb holds only the in-frame ones, with some missing. The repertoire holds some 180,000 clones, with 65% to 85% as singletons. Source material: PBMCs. The receptors come from a girl aged 5-17 years in good health and CMV-seropositive.

The V call is TRBV4-1, the J call TRBJ2-3; D remains unclear. The length of the CDR3 is 16 residues. The germline CDR1 and CDR2 sequences are MGHRA and YSYEKL. V gave up 1 base and J gave up 7 bases, with 18 bases separating them. The CDR3 nucleotides read TGCGCCAGCAGCCAAGCCGAAGAAGCCTCGGTCAATACGCAGTATTTT. It encodes CASSQAEEASVNTQYF.

V is TRBV7-3 and J is TRBJ1-1; the D gene is possibly TRBD1 (5 bases). CDR1 is SGHTA and CDR2 is FQGTGA in the germline V gene. The CDR3 has 14 residues. Deletions cut 2 bases from V and 1 base from J, with 8 bases between. The DNA of the CDR3 is TGTGCCAGCAGCTTACTGGGGGGGAACACTGAAGCTTTCTTT. Its translation is CASSLLGGNTEAFF.

The gene calls are TRBV2 and TRBJ2-7, with 15 bases aligning to TRBD2. After removal of 6 bases from V and 2 bases from J, the junction contained 8 bases not matched to a gene. Germline CDR1 and CDR2: SNHLY and FYNNEI. This CDR3 contains 17 residues. The CDR3 bases are TGTGCCAGCAGGGAGGGACTAGCGGGAGGTCCTCCCTACGAGCAGTACTTC. Translating it yields CASREGLAGGPPYEQYF.

The rearrangement uses TRBV5-1 and TRBJ2-3, with D hard to call. This CDR3 region has 15 residues. Germline V gives CDR1 SGHRS, CDR2 YFSETQ. V gave up 0 bases and J gave up 2 bases, with 10 bases separating them. CDR3 amino acids: CASSLADSTTDTQYF. The CDR3 coding sequence is TGCGCCAGCAGCTTGGCCGACTCTACCACAGATACGCAGTATTTT.

This chain links TRBV29-1 with TRBJ2-7, with 9 nucleotides matching TRBD1. After removal of 7 bases from V and 4 bases from J, the junction contained 17 bases not matched to a gene. Germline V gene lookup returns CDR1 SQVTM and CDR2 ANQGSEA. This CDR3 has 16 amino acids. CDR3 loop: CSAYARLGQGEYEQYF. CDR3 DNA sequence: TGCAGCGCCTATGCCCGGCTGGGACAGGGTGAGTACGAGCAGTACTTC.

The rearrangement joins TRBV4-3 to TRBJ1-1; 9 bases match TRBD1. Per germline, CDR1 LGHNA and CDR2 YSLEER. V shed 0 bases, J shed 11 bases, and the junction held 7 bases outside the gene matches. This CDR3 contains 14 residues. For the CDR3, the DNA is TGCGCCAGCAGCCAAGATAGGGTCGGGACAGGGGCTTTCTTT. This translates into CASSQDRVGTGAFF.

This clone was counted only a few times. The CDR3 coding sequence is TGTGCCAGCTCACCCCTGCCGGACAGAAACTATGGCTACACCTTC. Translating gives CASSPLPDRNYGYTF. The chain links TRBV18 to TRBJ1-2; tentative D call: TRBD1 (6 bases). CDR1 KGHSH and CDR2 LQKENI come from the germline V gene. Trimming pared 3 bases from V and 2 bases from J, leaving 13 bases between. There are 15 residues in the CDR3.

The CDR3 DNA sequence: TGTGCCAGCAGCTTAGACACCGGGACTAGAAGCGACGAGCAGTACTTC. Residues: CASSLDTGTRSDEQYF. The chain carries TRBV13 and TRBJ2-7, with 8 nucleotides matching TRBD2. CDR1 PRHDT and CDR2 FYEKMQ come from the germline V gene (reference sequence). V lost 1 base, J lost 5 bases, and 10 bases stayed unmatched. The CDR3 runs 16 residues.

The CDR3 reads CASSQDRGLDEQFF. In DNA, the CDR3 is TGTGCCAGCAGCCAAGACCGGGGGTTGGATGAGCAGTTCTTC. The V and J genes are TRBV14 and TRBJ2-1, with a tentative D call TRBD2 (6 bases). The germline CDR1 and CDR2 sequences are SGHDN and FVKESK. The V gene lost 0 bases and the J gene lost 8 bases, with 11 bases spanning the gap. The CDR3 runs to 14 residues.

CDR3: CASASTGFNQPQHF. The CDR3 bases are TGTGCCAGCGCCTCCACAGGATTCAATCAGCCCCAGCATTTT. The gene calls are TRBV27 and TRBJ1-5, with TRBD1 as a possible D gene (5 bases). V gave up 8 bases and J gave up 3 bases, with 14 bases separating them. The CDR3 totals 14 residues. CDR1 and CDR2 from the germline V gene are MNHEY and SMNVEV (reference sequence).

The J gene is TRBJ2-1, the V gene TRBV5-1; weak D call: TRBD2 (6 bases). Germline CDR1 SGHRS, CDR2 YFSETQ. Deletions cut 6 bases from V and 2 bases from J, with 12 bases between. The CDR3 is 14 amino acids. The CDR3 loop reads CASTQRAAYNEQFF. In DNA form, the CDR3 reads TGCGCCAGCACCCAGCGGGCTGCCTACAATGAGCAGTTCTTC.

This chain connects TRBV5-1 to TRBJ2-2; TRBD2 matches 12 bases. Germline trimming cut 4 bases from V and 3 bases from J; bases unmatched to any gene: 4. The germline gives CDR1 SGHRS, CDR2 YFSETQ. There are 16 residues in the CDR3. The chain's CDR3 is CASSGLAGGDTGELFF. In DNA form, the CDR3 reads TGCGCCAGCAGCGGCCTAGCGGGAGGGGACACCGGGGAGCTGTTTTTT.

The chain links TRBV6-5 to TRBJ2-1; the D gene is possibly TRBD2 (6 bases). V dropped 6 bases and J dropped 3 bases, with 12 bases sitting between them. CDR1 MNHEY and CDR2 SVGAGI come from the germline V gene. The CDR3 runs 14 residues. CDR3 DNA sequence: TGTGCCAGCAGACTAGCCGCCTACTACAATGAGCAGTTCTTC. Translation gives CASRLAAYYNEQFF.

V and J are TRBV7-2 and TRBJ2-4; D gene ambiguous. The CDR3 is made up of 16 amino acids. CDR1 SGHTA and CDR2 FQGNSA come from the germline V gene. V was clipped by 5 bases and J by 4 bases, with 18 bases between them. The CDR3 DNA reads as TGTGCCAGCAGCCCCACGGGTGCGCGGCCGAAAAACATTCAGTACTTC. This encodes CASSPTGARPKNIQYF.

This chain uses TRBV29-1 with TRBJ2-1, with D possibly TRBD1 on 5 matching bases. Germline values: CDR1 SQVTM, CDR2 ANQGSEA. V was trimmed by 7 bases and J by 5 bases, leaving 9 bases between them. CDR3 size: 11 residues. The CDR3 sequence is CSAQTDNEQFF. In DNA, the CDR3 is TGCAGCGCCCAGACAGACAATGAGCAGTTCTTC.

Here the CDR3 reads CAWEYGTISVSTDTQYF. The CDR3 nucleotides read TGTGCCTGGGAATACGGGACTATCTCTGTGAGCACAGATACGCAGTATTTT. The V gene is TRBV30, the J gene TRBJ2-3, with 7 bases identical to TRBD2. Germline V CDR1 and CDR2: GTSNPN, SVGIG (reference sequence). The J segment lost 0 bases and the V segment lost 5 bases, leaving 14 bases of the junction unmatched. The CDR3 length is 17 residues.

The V gene is TRBV13, the J gene TRBJ2-7; D unresolved. Germline V lookup: CDR1 PRHDT, CDR2 FYEKMQ (reference sequence). V gave up 5 bases and J gave up 2 bases, with 13 bases separating them. CDR3 length equals 14 residues. CDR3 in amino acids: CASSAQAIAYEQYF. Written as DNA, the CDR3 is TGTGCCAGCAGCGCCCAGGCCATAGCCTACGAGCAGTACTTC.

This rearrangement joins TRBV5-6 to TRBJ2-7; D unclear. Germline assignment: CDR1 SGHDT and CDR2 YYEEEE. This CDR3 contains 14 residues. The V and J ends lost 4 bases and 0 bases respectively, with 11 bases between them. CDR3 residues: CASSIYGYSYEQYF. The CDR3 region has the DNA TGTGCCAGCAGCATCTACGGTTACTCCTACGAGCAGTACTTC.

In its sample, this clone was seen once. The rearrangement uses TRBV5-4 and TRBJ1-3; 10 bases map to TRBD1. J was trimmed by 4 bases and V by 4 bases; bases with no gene match: 11. CDR1 is SGHNT, CDR2 YYREEE, per germline (reference sequence). The CDR3 contains 17 residues. In DNA, the CDR3 is TGTGCCAGCAGCACTGACAGGGGGCACCCCGCCGGAAACACCATATATTTT. It encodes CASSTDRGHPAGNTIYF.

This clone was counted between two and nine times. The CDR3 here is CATSRDGRQGTGNTIYF. The CDR3 DNA is TGTGCCACCAGCAGAGATGGTAGACAGGGGACTGGAAACACCATATATTTT. The chain joins TRBV15 to TRBJ1-3; 8 bases are a match to TRBD1. J was trimmed by 2 bases and V by 0 bases; bases with no gene match: 6. The CDR3 contains 17 residues. Germline loops: CDR1 LNHNV, CDR2 YYDKDF (reference sequence).

The chain joins TRBV5-4 to TRBJ2-3; D is possibly TRBD1 (5 bases). Per the germline V gene, CDR1 is SGHNT and CDR2 is YYREEE (reference sequence). The CDR3 spans 15 residues. V lost 4 bases and J 2 bases, leaving 14 bases between the germline ends. The CDR3, as DNA: TGTGCCAGCAGCCCACAGGTGATTGTCACAGATACGCAGTATTTT. This translates into CASSPQVIVTDTQYF.

The CDR3: CASSVGGSNEQFF. The CDR3 region has the DNA TGTGCCAGCAGCGTGGGGGGATCCAATGAGCAGTTCTTC. The rearrangement links TRBV9 to TRBJ2-1; maybe TRBD2 (6 bases). Between the trimmed V and J ends, which lost 2 bases and 6 bases, there was a span of 9 bases. Germline CDR1 and CDR2: SGDLS and YYNGEE. The CDR3 contains 13 residues.

Here the CDR3 DNA reads TGTGCCAGCCGCTACGGGTCCCGCGAGGGCAATGAGCAGTTCTTC. Its translation: CASRYGSREGNEQFF. The V and J genes are TRBV6-5 and TRBJ2-1; D might be TRBD2 (5 bases). V lost 8 bases and J 6 bases, leaving 20 bases between the germline ends. The CDR3 runs 15 residues. Germline loops: CDR1 MNHEY, CDR2 SVGAGI.

The chain recombines TRBV7-6 with TRBJ2-7; 7 bases agree with TRBD1. The CDR3 extends over 17 amino acids. Per germline, CDR1 SGHVS and CDR2 FNYEAQ. Losses at the gene ends were 4 bases for V and 1 base for J; bases not matched to a gene: 13. The DNA for the CDR3 is TGTGCCAGCAGCTCCCTCTTTGAGGGGGCCACATCCTACGAGCAGTACTTC. It codes for CASSSLFEGATSYEQYF.

DNA of the CDR3: TGCGCCAGCAGCTTGTTAGCGGGAGCAACCTACGAGCAGTACTTC. It codes for CASSLLAGATYEQYF. The chain uses TRBV5-1 and TRBJ2-7; 9 nucleotides agree with TRBD2. In germline, CDR1 is SGHRS, CDR2 YFSETQ. V was pared by 1 base and J by 2 bases, with 4 bases of the junction left unmatched. The CDR3 extends over 15 amino acids.

The chain recombines TRBV5-1 with TRBJ2-1; D possibly corresponds to TRBD1 (6 bases). V was shortened by 4 bases and J by 0 bases, with 11 bases between the two germline ends. Germline V gene sequence: CDR1 SGHRS, CDR2 YFSETQ. The CDR3 runs 15 residues. CDR3 amino acids: CASSAGQSSYNEQFF. In nucleotides, the CDR3 is TGCGCCAGCAGCGCAGGACAGAGCTCCTACAATGAGCAGTTCTTC.

The rearrangement uses TRBV5-1 and TRBJ1-5, with D unresolved. Trimming cost V 0 bases and J 0 bases, with 7 bases left between them. This CDR3 region has 15 residues. Germline CDR1 reads SGHRS; CDR2 reads YFSETQ. The CDR3, as DNA: TGCGCCAGCAGCTTGGTCGGGGATAGCAATCAGCCCCAGCATTTT. Translation: CASSLVGDSNQPQHF.

J is TRBJ1-2 and V is TRBV6-5; D might be TRBD1 (6 bases). Germline V gene lookup returns CDR1 MNHEY and CDR2 SVGAGI. Trimming pared 4 bases from V and 3 bases from J, leaving 12 bases between. This CDR3 comprises 14 residues. The DNA for the CDR3 is TGTGCCAGCAGTTCGGGGGGCGACTACTATGGCTACACCTTC. This translates into CASSSGGDYYGYTF.

J is TRBJ2-5 and V is TRBV6-1; D possibly corresponds to TRBD1 (6 bases). The CDR3 covers 12 residues. Between the trimmed V and J ends, which lost 5 bases and 4 bases, there was a span of 8 bases. From germline, CDR1 is MNHNS and CDR2 SASEGT. In DNA form, the CDR3 reads TGTGCCAGCAGTCTACAGGGAGAGACCCAGTACTTC. Translated: CASSLQGETQYF.

CDR3 loop: CASSSGQLEAFF. In nucleotides, the CDR3 is TGTGCCAGTAGTTCGGGACAACTTGAAGCTTTCTTT. This rearrangement joins TRBV19 to TRBJ1-1; the D gene is possibly TRBD1 (6 bases). V was pared by 5 bases and J by 7 bases, with 11 bases between. Germline V lookup: CDR1 LNHDA, CDR2 SQIVND (reference sequence). This CDR3 is built from 12 residues.

This clone was seen only a few times. The rearrangement uses TRBV5-6 and TRBJ1-2; 9 bases fit TRBD1. The germline gives CDR1 SGHDT, CDR2 YYEEEE. The J segment lost 2 bases and the V segment lost 3 bases, leaving 2 bases of the junction unmatched. This CDR3 is built from 14 residues. The CDR3 reads CASSSGTGNYGYTF. The CDR3 DNA follows: TGTGCCAGCAGCTCCGGGACAGGGAACTATGGCTACACCTTC.

The chain couples TRBV27 to TRBJ2-7; the D gene is possibly TRBD2 (5 bases). The CDR3 totals 18 residues. Germline CDR1 MNHEY, CDR2 SMNVEV (reference sequence). Trimming stripped 2 bases from V and 5 bases from J, with 25 bases between. The chain's CDR3 is CASSLIFEEGGTQDEQYF. In DNA form, the CDR3 reads TGTGCCAGCAGTTTAATATTTGAAGAAGGAGGTACCCAGGACGAGCAGTACTTC.